This T cell receptor (beta chain) emerged from a study of kidney transplant recipient with SARS-CoV-2 infection. TCRdb passed the reads through MiXCR, listing each CDR3 protein once. The sample records under 300,000 distinct CDR3 sequences, more than 25% being singletons. This clonotype originated in a male patient between 25 and 40 years old who had COVID-19 and was a kidney transplant recipient. Part of the T cells may come from the graft donor. The specimen was a blood sample, collected at baseline and between days 110 and 120 from a kidney transplant recipient.

CDR3 sequence (DNA): TGTGCCAGCAGTGAGGTGGTGGAGACCCAGTACTTC. It translates to CASSEVVETQYF. The chain couples TRBV2 to TRBJ2-5, with D unclear. In germline, CDR1 is SNHLY, CDR2 FYNNEI. The CDR3 extends over 12 amino acids. V shed 3 bases and J shed 5 bases, with 7 bases lying between them.